The rows below give T cell receptor beta chains drawn from one sample of a study of OX40 agonist ivuxolimab in advanced cancers. Profiled with immunoSEQ multiplex PCR; TCRdb holds only in-frame clones, not every one. The table shows fewer than 15,000 clones, with approximately 84% occurring only once. The source was CD4+ or CD8+ T cells sorted from blood, collected in a trial of the OX40 agonist ivuxolimab. The source is an adult with an advanced solid tumor such as melanoma, head and neck, liver or kidney cancer. Both conserved end residues are part of each CDR3. Fields, in order: J gene, V gene, clone size, D gene, CDR3 protein, CDR3 DNA. D genes are given only for firm matches. Size is omitted from some rows. Given values are once, few, many or a class for expanded clones.

TRBJ1-2 TRBV19 . . CASSTQGSFGYGYTF TGTGCCAGTAGTACACAGGGATCATTCGGCTATGGCTACACCTTC
TRBJ1-1 TRBV15 . . CATSREANQKRAFF TGTGCCACCAGCAGAGAAGCAAACCAGAAGAGAGCTTTCTTT
TRBJ2-7 TRBV9 . . CASSVSGSTAGEQYF TGTGCCAGCAGCGTATCCGGGAGTACGGCGGGGGAGCAGTACTTC
TRBJ1-3 TRBV11-3 . . CASSLTREGSGNTIYF TGTGCCAGCAGCTTAACCCGCGAGGGCTCTGGAAACACCATATATTTT
TRBJ2-7 TRBV29-1 . . CSVLKANEQYF TGCAGCGTCCTTAAGGCCAACGAGCAGTACTTC
TRBJ1-5 TRBV15 few . CATSRERGRLVPQHF TGTGCCACCAGCAGAGAGAGAGGCAGGCTCGTGCCCCAGCATTTT
TRBJ2-7 TRBV9 . . CASSLAVRGDEQYF TGTGCCAGCAGCTTAGCAGTCAGGGGAGACGAGCAGTACTTC
TRBJ2-7 TRBV9 . TRBD1 CASSASGTVLYEQYF TGTGCCAGCAGCGCCTCCGGGACAGTCCTCTACGAGCAGTACTTC
TRBJ2-7 TRBV11-3 . TRBD1 CASSPRGLEQYF TGTGCCAGCAGCCCCAGGGGGCTCGAGCAGTACTTC
TRBJ2-1 TRBV5-1 . TRBD2 CASSSKAGGPPNEQFF TGCGCCAGCAGCTCTAAAGCGGGGGGGCCCCCCAATGAGCAGTTCTTC
TRBJ1-4 TRBV13 . TRBD1 CASSQGVTGEKLFF TGTGCCAGCAGCCAGGGGGTGACAGGGGAAAAACTGTTTTTT
TRBJ2-7 TRBV2 few . CASSNTNEQYF TGTGCCAGCAGTAACACCAACGAGCAGTACTTC
TRBJ2-5 TRBV28 . . CASTTSHEGLYQETQYF TGTGCCAGCACCACTTCCCACGAGGGCTTGTACCAAGAGACCCAGTACTTC
TRBJ1-5 TRBV15 . TRBD1 CATSYRGGSNQPQHF TGTGCCACCAGCTACAGGGGGGGGAGCAATCAGCCCCAGCATTTT
TRBJ1-2 TRBV19 . TRBD1 CASAGGDYGYTF TGTGCCAGTGCAGGGGGCGACTATGGCTACACCTTC
TRBJ1-1 TRBV6-1 . . CASAQQGTTEAFF TGTGCCAGCGCACAACAGGGAACCACTGAAGCTTTCTTT
TRBJ1-1 TRBV7-6 . TRBD1 CASSPRTGSTEAFF TGTGCCAGCAGCCCCCGGACAGGGAGCACTGAAGCTTTCTTT
TRBJ2-5 TRBV9 . TRBD1 CASSSVGGRETQYF TGTGCCAGCAGCTCCGTAGGGGGCCGGGAGACCCAGTACTTC